Listed below are T cell receptor beta chains from one sample, sequenced in a study of neurological immune-mediated disorders. TCRdb itself ran the 5' RACE reads through MiXCR, one entry per CDR3 protein. The sample carries approximately 66,000 distinct CDR3 sequences, almost 3.5% recorded once. The sample taken for sequencing was PBMCs. The receptors come from a man aged 35 to 55 with multiple sclerosis. Each CDR3 is given without its conserved first and last residue.

J gene	V gene	CDR3 protein
TRBJ2-2	TRBV3-1	ASRTTGNTGELF
TRBJ2-6	TRBV9	ASSVAGPGANVLT
TRBJ2-7	TRBV5-1	ASSLVRPGYSYEQY
TRBJ1-2	TRBV5-1	ASSPGDRGYGYT
TRBJ2-7	TRBV6-6	ASSSHAGITWEQY
TRBJ2-5	TRBV20-1	SARAAGGGETQY
TRBJ2-2	TRBV20-1	SARDGQYTGELF
TRBJ2-1	TRBV12-3/TRBV12-4	ASSSSRTLAGEYNEQF
TRBJ2-7	TRBV19	ASSPPGRVKYYEQY
TRBJ2-1	TRBV3-1	ASSQGISGGASVNEQF
TRBJ1-1	TRBV20-1	SAANGGGADEAF
TRBJ2-1	TRBV5-1	ASSAVDRANNEQF
TRBJ2-7	TRBV29-1	SVEGPSDEQY
TRBJ2-2	TRBV11-2	ASYASRTGELF
TRBJ2-1	TRBV20-1	SASRQYNEQF
TRBJ1-2	TRBV12-3/TRBV12-4	ASSPGPATGGYT
TRBJ2-3	TRBV7-9	ASSSLDRDRTDTQY
TRBJ2-3	TRBV24-1	ANSDRITDTQY
TRBJ1-1	TRBV5-1	ASSFLTGGSTEAF
TRBJ1-1	TRBV4-2	ASSQVRSEAF
TRBJ1-3	TRBV3-1	ASSQWGASHSGNTIY
TRBJ2-7	TRBV7-9	ASSGQRGTYEQY
TRBJ2-1	TRBV29-1	SVGGSAYNEQF
TRBJ2-5	TRBV5-1	ASSFGPQETQY
TRBJ2-5	TRBV5-1	ASSLRIGQGETQY
TRBJ2-3	TRBV11-2	ASSSLSGGGADTQY
TRBJ1-2	TRBV5-5	ASSLTGQVEDNYGYT
TRBJ1-5	TRBV20-1	SASYSSNQPQH
TRBJ1-5	TRBV6-1	ASGTHSNQPQH
TRBJ2-7	TRBV5-1	ASSEAYGPNEQY
TRBJ2-3	TRBV12-3/TRBV12-4	ASSSRADTQY
TRBJ1-3	TRBV19	ASSDSRMPSGNTIY
TRBJ1-6	TRBV25-1	ASSEPTVNSPLH
TRBJ2-5	TRBV20-1	SASTGGRETQY
TRBJ2-2	TRBV10-3	AITPGAGSTGELF
TRBJ2-3	TRBV7-9	ASSLTGSTDTQY
TRBJ2-7	TRBV10-2	ASSSPGAGLGEQY
TRBJ2-7	TRBV7-9	ASSLGTYEQY
TRBJ2-5	TRBV9	ASSVDWKQETQY
TRBJ1-1	TRBV10-3	AISFRDTLNTEAF